The 26 T cell receptor beta chains listed next were all sequenced from one sample in a study of long-term antiretroviral therapy in people with HIV. Samples were assayed with immunoSEQ v3.0 at survey level. Some clones are missing from TCRdb's copy, which holds only in-frame ones; the method was immunoSEQ multiplex PCR. The sample lists about 36,000 clones; 75% to 90% were seen once. The sequencing here drew on unsorted PBMCs, taken 3.4 years after starting antiretroviral therapy. These receptors came from a man aged 30-40 years with HIV.

The CDR3 reads CASSLRQDTDTQYF. CDR3 nucleotides: TGTGCCAGCAGCTTGAGACAGGACACAGATACGCAGTATTTT. V gene TRBV7-2 combines with J gene TRBJ2-3; a weak D match, TRBD1 (6 bases). Germline CDR1 is SGHTA and CDR2 is FQGNSA. This CDR3 spans 14 amino acids. Trimming cost V 3 bases and J 2 bases, with 9 bases left between them.

This rearrangement joins TRBV11-2 to TRBJ1-2; D perhaps matches TRBD1 (6 bases). Germline-derived CDR1 and CDR2 are SGHAT and FQNNGV. The CDR3 contains 14 residues. Trimming shortened V by 5 bases and J by 4 bases, and 14 bases separated the two germline ends. CDR3 sequence: CASSTPRGGYGYTF. The CDR3, as DNA: TGTGCCAGCAGCACCCCCAGGGGCGGCTATGGCTACACCTTC.

V gene TRBV29-1 combines with J gene TRBJ1-4, with D perhaps TRBD1 (6 bases). This CDR3 has 13 residues. Germline V gene lookup returns CDR1 SQVTM and CDR2 ANQGSEA. V gave up 5 bases and J gave up 3 bases, with 10 bases separating them. CDR3 nucleotides: TGCAGCGTTCCTGGACAGTCTAATGAAAAACTGTTTTTT. This translates into CSVPGQSNEKLFF.

This clone was seen a few times. V is TRBV27 and J is TRBJ2-7; D may correspond to TRBD1 or TRBD2 (5 bases each). With 3 bases removed from V and 0 bases from J, the gap between germline ends came to 6 bases. CDR1 is MNHEY, CDR2 SMNVEV, per germline (reference sequence). The CDR3 spans 13 residues. The DNA of the CDR3 is TGTGCCAGCAGTTTCGGGGCCTCCTACGAGCAGTACTTC. Its translation: CASSFGASYEQYF.

V usage is TRBV27 and J usage is TRBJ1-5, with no clear D. Germline V gene lookup returns CDR1 MNHEY and CDR2 SMNVEV (reference sequence). Trimming left V 6 bases short and J 0 bases short, with 9 bases between. The CDR3 is 14 residues long. CDR3 in DNA: TGTGCCAGCAGGTTACAGTTTAGCAATCAGCCCCAGCATTTT. This gives the protein CASRLQFSNQPQHF.

The V gene is TRBV5-4, the J gene TRBJ2-3; 12 nucleotides line up with TRBD1. The CDR3 totals 14 residues. Looked up from germline, CDR1 is SGHNT and CDR2 is YYREEE (reference sequence). After removal of 10 bases from V and 6 bases from J, the junction contained 9 bases not matched to a gene. As DNA, the CDR3 is TGTGCCGGGACAGGGGGCCCTCACGACGATACGCAGTATTTT. This encodes CAGTGGPHDDTQYF.

The chain joins TRBV5-1 to TRBJ2-1, with D perhaps TRBD1 (6 bases). V was pared by 4 bases and J by 15 bases, with 29 bases between. The CDR3 has 16 amino acids. Germline lookup yields CDR1 SGHRS and CDR2 YFSETQ. The CDR3 protein is CASSPKPDRPAAIRFF. The CDR3 bases are TGCGCCAGCAGCCCAAAACCTGACAGGCCGGCAGCCATCAGGTTCTTC.

The V and J genes are TRBV2 and TRBJ2-3; 9 positions agree with TRBD2. After removal of 10 bases from V and 3 bases from J, the junction contained 11 bases not matched to a gene. CDR3 size: 15 residues. Germline values: CDR1 SNHLY, CDR2 FYNNEI. In nucleotides, the CDR3 is TGTGCCACAGGGGTTAGCGGGAGCACAACAGATACGCAGTATTTT. Translating it yields CATGVSGSTTDTQYF.

The CDR3 loop reads CASSQDLSRASEQYF. Written as DNA, the CDR3 is TGTGCCAGCAGCCAAGATTTAAGCCGCGCGTCCGAGCAGTACTTC. V is TRBV14 and J is TRBJ2-7; D gene ambiguous. The CDR3 runs to 15 residues. Germline lookup yields CDR1 SGHDN and CDR2 FVKESK. Trimming pared 0 bases from V and 6 bases from J, leaving 15 bases between.

V usage is TRBV18 and J usage is TRBJ2-7; possible D gene TRBD2, 6 bases. This CDR3 is 13 amino acids long. CDR1 and CDR2 (germline): KGHSH, LQKENI. V lost 7 bases, J lost 0 bases, and 10 bases lay in between. The CDR3 here is CASWGGVSYEQYF. The CDR3 DNA sequence: TGTGCCAGCTGGGGCGGGGTCTCCTACGAGCAGTACTTC.

The chain employs TRBV6-1 and TRBJ2-7; tentative D call: TRBD2 (6 bases). Germline V gene sequence: CDR1 MNHNS, CDR2 SASEGT. Trimming took 8 bases from V and 2 from J, leaving 16 bases between them. The length of the CDR3 is 14 residues. This chain's CDR3 is CASCRFTGAYEQYF. The CDR3 nucleotides read TGTGCCAGCTGTCGATTTACGGGGGCCTACGAGCAGTACTTC.

This clone showed up just once. The chain employs TRBV18 and TRBJ2-6, with D perhaps matching TRBD2 (6 bases). The CDR3 has 15 residues. Germline V gene data show CDR1 as KGHSH and CDR2 as LQKENI. Deletions cut 2 bases from V and 2 bases from J, with 7 bases between. The CDR3 is CASSPGGTGANVLTF. CDR3 bases: TGTGCCAGCTCACCAGGAGGGACTGGGGCCAACGTCCTGACTTTC.

The rearrangement links TRBV11-2 to TRBJ2-1, with D perhaps matching TRBD1 (5 bases). Germline V gene lookup returns CDR1 SGHAT and CDR2 FQNNGV. CDR3 size: 14 residues. Trimming cost V 7 bases and J 0 bases, with 10 bases left between them. DNA of the CDR3: TGTGCCAGCATGCAGGGTAGCTCCTACAATGAGCAGTTCTTC. Translation: CASMQGSSYNEQFF.

This clone was seen a few times. The gene calls are TRBV11-2 and TRBJ2-7; maybe TRBD2 (6 bases). The CDR3 spans 15 residues. Trimming pared 0 bases from V and 1 base from J, leaving 10 bases between. Germline values: CDR1 SGHAT, CDR2 FQNNGV. DNA for the CDR3: TGTGCCAGCAGCTTAGATACGGGGACTTCCTACGAGCAGTACTTC. Residues: CASSLDTGTSYEQYF.

The chain recombines TRBV9 with TRBJ2-7; TRBD2 might be the D (5 bases). The ends were cut back, 0 bases at V and 6 bases at J, with 13 bases in the middle. CDR1 and CDR2 from the germline V gene are SGDLS and YYNGEE. The length of the CDR3 is 14 residues. The DNA of the CDR3 is TGTGCCAGCAGCGTAGACCCCGTACGGGGCGAGCAGTACTTC. It translates to CASSVDPVRGEQYF.

This sequence joins TRBV28 and TRBJ1-2, with 7 bases that match TRBD1. CDR3 length: 14 amino acids. In germline, CDR1 is MDHEN, CDR2 SYDVKM. Trimming removed 3 bases from V and 2 bases from J; junction bases left unmatched: 3. CDR3 sequence: CASSFAGGNYGYTF. The CDR3 bases are TGTGCCAGCAGTTTTGCAGGGGGGAACTATGGCTACACCTTC.

This chain uses TRBV27 with TRBJ2-5; 8 bases map to TRBD1. The J segment lost 5 bases and the V segment lost 8 bases, leaving 7 bases of the junction unmatched. Germline values: CDR1 MNHEY, CDR2 SMNVEV (reference sequence). CDR3 size: 13 residues. The CDR3 DNA reads TGTGCCAGCGGAGGACAGGGAAAGGAGACCCAGTACTTC. Encoded protein: CASGGQGKETQYF.

V is TRBV28 and J is TRBJ1-5; 10 bases fit TRBD1. The V gene end was trimmed by 4 bases and the J gene end by 0 bases; junction bases not matched to a gene: 3. Germline V CDR1 and CDR2: MDHEN, SYDVKM. This CDR3 comprises 16 residues. CDR3 in amino acids: CASSSGTGDSNQPQHF. The CDR3 DNA follows: TGTGCCAGCAGTTCCGGGACAGGGGATAGCAATCAGCCCCAGCATTTT.

The DNA for the CDR3 is TGTGCCAGCAGTTCCATGACGGGGACAGGATACAATCAGCCCCAGCATTTT. This translates into CASSSMTGTGYNQPQHF. V and J are TRBV28 and TRBJ1-5; 8 bases align to TRBD1. V lost 4 bases, J lost 3 bases, and 11 bases stayed unmatched. Germline values: CDR1 MDHEN, CDR2 SYDVKM. The length of the CDR3 is 17 residues.

The CDR3 loop is CASSPPGFGELFF. Here the CDR3 DNA reads TGTGCCAGCAGCCCACCAGGATTCGGGGAGCTGTTTTTT. This sequence joins TRBV11-1 and TRBJ2-2; D unclear. V gave up 5 bases and J gave up 7 bases, with 11 bases separating them. This CDR3 spans 13 amino acids. Germline V gives CDR1 SGHAT, CDR2 FQDESV (reference sequence).

This chain connects TRBV21-1 to TRBJ2-1. TRBV21-1 is recorded as a pseudogene. CDR3 length: 14 amino acids. CDR3 loop: CASSKDGVYNEQFF. DNA of the CDR3: TGTGCCAGCAGCAAGGACGGTGTCTACAATGAGCAGTTCTTC.

This sequence joins TRBV5-4 and TRBJ2-5; D call uncertain. Germline-derived CDR1 and CDR2 are SGHNT and YYREEE (reference sequence). This CDR3 region has 14 residues. Trimming took off 5 bases at V and 2 bases at J, with 13 bases between the two ends. CDR3 in DNA: TGTGCCAGCAGTTCTGGACGGAAACAAGAGACCCAGTACTTC. It is translated as CASSSGRKQETQYF.

This rearrangement joins TRBV15 to TRBJ1-5, with D uncertain. The CDR3 covers 15 residues. Germline V gene sequence: CDR1 LNHNV, CDR2 YYDKDF (reference sequence). Trimming left V 6 bases short and J 7 bases short, with 19 bases between. CDR3 coding DNA: TGTGCCACCAGGGGAGAGGGAGGCCCGGGGCAGCCCCAGCATTTT. Translated: CATRGEGGPGQPQHF.

This clone is classed as medium-sized (0.01 to 0.1%). The J gene is TRBJ2-5, the V gene TRBV6-5; no clear D. The V and J ends lost 3 bases and 0 bases respectively, with 11 bases between them. Looked up from germline, CDR1 is MNHEY and CDR2 is SVGAGI. The CDR3 consists of 15 residues. The CDR3 loop is CASSYGDKYQETQYF. CDR3 bases: TGTGCCAGCAGTTATGGAGACAAGTACCAAGAGACCCAGTACTTC.

The chain joins TRBV7-3 to TRBJ2-1, with D perhaps matching TRBD2 (6 bases). In germline, CDR1 is SGHTA, CDR2 FQGTGA. The CDR3 length is 15 residues. V lost 5 bases to trimming and J lost 6 bases, with 17 bases between them. The chain's CDR3 is CASSESGSTSNEQFF. The CDR3 DNA reads as TGTGCCAGCAGCGAAAGCGGGTCTACTTCCAATGAGCAGTTCTTC. Full variable domain (remainder filled in from reference TRBV7-3 and TRBJ2-1): GAGVSQTPSNKVTEKGKYVELRCDPISGHTALYWYRQSLGQGPEFLIYFQGTGAADDSGLPNDRFFAVRPEGSVSTLKIQRTERGDSAVYLCASSESGSTSNEQFFGPGTRLTVL.

V and J are TRBV5-1 and TRBJ2-2; 9 bases match TRBD1. Germline loops: CDR1 SGHRS, CDR2 YFSETQ. The CDR3 spans 16 residues. V trimming: 1 base; J trimming: 3 bases; junction bases outside the gene matches: 4. CDR3 DNA: TGCGCCAGCAGCTTGAGAGGACAGGGGTACACCGGGGAGCTGTTTTTT. Translated, it gives CASSLRGQGYTGELFF.